This T cell receptor beta chain emerged from a study of blood T cell repertoires in COVID-19. V lost 5 bases to trimming and J lost 2 bases, with 13 bases between them. The CDR3 is 15 residues long. From germline, CDR1 is SGHVS and CDR2 FQNEAQ. Only in-frame clones appear in the TCRdb table, and some are missing; sequencing was by immunoSEQ multiplex PCR. Of approximately 100,000 clones listed, roughly nine tenths were seen once; the top ten hold less than 40%. The sample comprised peripheral blood. The chain links TRBV7-8 to TRBJ2-4; D unclear. This clonotype was obtained from a woman older than 75 with acute or convalescent COVID-19. The CDR3 DNA follows: TGTGCCAGCAGCCGTAACATTAAAACCAAAAACATTCAGTACTTC. Protein: CASSRNIKTKNIQYF.